Listed here are 27 T cell receptor beta chains from one sample, sequenced in a study of T-cell memory formation after mild COVID-19. TCRdb reprocessed the 5' RACE reads with MiXCR, giving one entry per CDR3 protein. Among 200,000 to 250,000 distinct CDR3 sequences listed, 7.5% to 10% were seen once. Sequencing input: PBMCs or a T cell subset sorted from them (not recorded which). These receptors came from a man between 18 and 29 years old who had mild COVID-19 (a few samples of this study predate the infection). Cell type and time point are not known.

The chain joins TRBV7-2 to TRBJ2-4, with D perhaps given as TRBD1 or TRBD2 (5 bases each). CDR1 is SGHTA and CDR2 is FQGNSA in the germline V gene. V was pared by 4 bases and J by 8 bases, with 12 bases between. This CDR3 is 13 amino acids long. CDR3 bases: TGTGCCAGCAGCTCCAGGGTCGGGGACATTCAGTACTTC. Its translation: CASSSRVGDIQYF.

The chain uses TRBV7-9 and TRBJ1-4; 9 nucleotides line up with TRBD1. CDR3 size: 15 residues. Germline loops: CDR1 SEHNR, CDR2 FQNEAQ (reference sequence). The junction had 4 bases not matched to a gene; V was cut back by 4 bases and J by 4 bases. CDR3 residues: CASSWTGAGNEKLFF. CDR3 DNA sequence: TGTGCCAGCAGCTGGACAGGGGCCGGTAATGAAAAACTGTTTTTT.

The chain joins TRBV7-9 to TRBJ2-3; D may match TRBD1 or TRBD2 (7 bases each). The germline gives CDR1 SEHNR, CDR2 FQNEAQ (reference sequence). This CDR3 has 16 amino acids. The ends were cut back, 4 bases at V and 0 bases at J, with 14 bases in the middle. Here the CDR3 reads CASSSTGRGSTDTQYF. The CDR3 nucleotides are TGTGCCAGCAGCTCGACAGGGAGGGGGAGCACAGATACGCAGTATTTT.

The V and J genes are TRBV20-1 and TRBJ2-7; D is perhaps TRBD1 (6 bases). CDR1 DFQATT and CDR2 SNEGSKA come from the germline V gene (reference sequence). V was shortened by 5 bases and J by 5 bases, with 16 bases between the two germline ends. There are 13 residues in the CDR3. Here the CDR3 reads CSAPPPRGHEQYF. Here the CDR3 DNA reads TGCAGTGCTCCGCCCCCCAGGGGACACGAGCAGTACTTC.

This clonotype was seen a handful of times. The chain couples TRBV12-3 or TRBV12-4 to TRBJ1-2; tentative D call: TRBD1 (5 bases). CDR3 length equals 11 residues. V lost 5 bases to trimming and J lost 6 bases, with 7 bases between them. DNA of the CDR3: TGTGCCAGCAGTCGGGACCATGGCTACACCTTC. It encodes CASSRDHGYTF.

This clonotype appeared many times. The rearrangement uses TRBV24-1 and TRBJ2-3; 12 nucleotides line up with TRBD2. Germline CDR1 is KGHDR and CDR2 is SFDVKD. This CDR3 has 16 residues. The junction had 4 bases not matched to a gene; V was cut back by 7 bases and J by 0 bases. For the CDR3, the DNA is TGTGCCACCAGCGCCGGACTAGCGGGGAGCACAGATACGCAGTATTTT. Its translation is CATSAGLAGSTDTQYF.

This clonotype has ten or more counts. This chain uses TRBV4-1 with TRBJ2-2; D gene ambiguous. CDR1 is MGHRA and CDR2 is YSYEKL in the germline V gene. V shed 0 bases and J shed 0 bases, with 8 bases lying between them. The CDR3 has 16 amino acids. In DNA, the CDR3 is TGCGCCAGCAGCCAAGAAGGCAGTCCGAACACCGGGGAGCTGTTTTTT. It is translated as CASSQEGSPNTGELFF.

The chain employs TRBV5-1 and TRBJ2-2; perhaps TRBD1 as D (6 bases). From germline, CDR1 is SGHRS and CDR2 YFSETQ. The CDR3 contains 16 residues. V shed 0 bases and J shed 5 bases, with 14 bases lying between them. The chain's CDR3 is CASSLAGTSKTGELFF. CDR3 sequence (DNA): TGCGCCAGCAGCTTGGCCGGGACATCTAAGACCGGGGAGCTGTTTTTT.

This sequence joins TRBV11-2 and TRBJ2-7; tentative D call: TRBD2 (5 bases). Germline lookup yields CDR1 SGHAT and CDR2 FQNNGV. V shed 5 bases and J shed 4 bases, with 15 bases lying between them. This CDR3 is built from 14 residues. The CDR3 sequence: CASSQEDLSYEQYV. DNA for the CDR3: TGTGCCAGCAGCCAGGAGGACCTGTCTTACGAGCAGTACGTC.

This clonotype has at least ten counts. V and J are TRBV7-2 and TRBJ2-2; the D gene is possibly TRBD2 (5 bases). Germline V gives CDR1 SGHTA, CDR2 FQGNSA. The CDR3 covers 13 residues. Trimming removed 3 bases from V and 7 bases from J, with 9 bases in between. The CDR3, as DNA: TGTGCCAGCAGCTTTAGCGTTGTCGGGGAGCTGTTTTTT. Translating gives CASSFSVVGELFF.

This clonotype was picked up a small number of times. For the CDR3, the DNA is TGTGCCAGCAGCAAAACCGAGGGTATCACTCAGCCCCAGCATTTT. Protein sequence: CASSKTEGITQPQHF. V and J are TRBV7-8 and TRBJ1-5; D is unclear. V lost 5 bases, J lost 6 bases, and 17 bases lay in between. The CDR3 runs to 15 residues. The germline CDR1 and CDR2 sequences are SGHVS and FQNEAQ. Complete variable domain (other parts from reference TRBV7-8 and TRBJ1-5): GAGVSQSPRYKVAKRGQDVALRCDPISGHVSLFWYQQALGQGPEFLTYFQNEAQLDKSGLPSDRFFAERPEGSVSTLKIQRTQQEDSAVYLCASSKTEGITQPQHFGDGTRLSIL.

Only a few counts were recorded for this clonotype. This chain joins TRBV6-2 or TRBV6-3 and TRBJ2-7; D is unresolved. In germline, CDR1 is MNHEY, CDR2 SVGEGT. This CDR3 is built from 11 residues. Trimming stripped 5 bases from V and 2 bases from J, with 4 bases between. CDR3 DNA: TGTGCCAGCAGTGACACCTACGAGCAGTACTTC. This sequence encodes CASSDTYEQYF.

The chain carries TRBV18 and TRBJ1-2, with D possibly being TRBD1 (6 bases). This CDR3 region has 15 residues. Trimming cost V 2 bases and J 4 bases, with 14 bases left between them. Germline V gives CDR1 KGHSH, CDR2 LQKENI. CDR3 sequence: CASSPTGGELYGYTF. The CDR3 coding sequence is TGTGCCAGCTCACCAACGGGGGGCGAGCTCTATGGCTACACCTTC.

V usage is TRBV11-2 and J usage is TRBJ2-5; 11 nucleotides agree with TRBD2. The CDR3 loop spans 16 amino acids. Trimming took 4 bases from V and 4 from J; bases not matched to a gene: 8. Germline loops: CDR1 SGHAT, CDR2 FQNNGV. The CDR3 here is CASSWDSGGARETQYF. DNA of the CDR3: TGTGCCAGCAGCTGGGATAGCGGGGGGGCCCGAGAGACCCAGTACTTC.

This sequence joins TRBV9 and TRBJ2-1, with D maybe TRBD1 (6 bases). Trimming pared 2 bases from V and 7 bases from J, leaving 16 bases between. This CDR3 is built from 15 residues. Germline V gene lookup returns CDR1 SGDLS and CDR2 YYNGEE. CDR3: CASSVRGNRGNEQFF. Here the CDR3 DNA reads TGTGCCAGCAGCGTCAGGGGAAACCGAGGGAATGAGCAGTTCTTC.

The sample holds a few counts of this clonotype. The J gene is TRBJ1-5, the V gene TRBV27, with D perhaps matching TRBD1 (6 bases). Germline V gives CDR1 MNHEY, CDR2 SMNVEV (reference sequence). V was trimmed by 2 bases and J by 7 bases, leaving 21 bases between them. The CDR3 has 17 amino acids. CDR3 bases: TGTGCCAGCAGTTTAAGCCCCCGTGGGGGGCTCAGGCAGCCCCAGCATTTT. It is translated as CASSLSPRGGLRQPQHF.

At least ten counts were recorded for this clonotype. V and J are TRBV4-1 and TRBJ1-1, with 7 positions matching TRBD1. After removal of 3 bases from V and 6 bases from J, the junction contained 1 base not matched to a gene. This CDR3 spans 12 amino acids. Germline values: CDR1 MGHRA, CDR2 YSYEKL. CDR3 DNA: TGCGCCAGCAGCCACGACAGGGCTGAAGCTTTCTTT. Amino acid sequence: CASSHDRAEAFF.

The rearrangement uses TRBV7-2 and TRBJ1-2, with D uncertain. Trimming cost V 3 bases and J 0 bases, with 8 bases left between them. The CDR3 has 14 amino acids. Germline lookup yields CDR1 SGHTA and CDR2 FQGNSA. The CDR3 DNA follows: TGTGCCAGCAGCTTTGCACCGTCTAACTATGGCTACACCTTC. As protein: CASSFAPSNYGYTF.

This clonotype was counted only a few times. The chain uses TRBV7-9 and TRBJ2-3; D perhaps matches TRBD2 (7 bases). The CDR3 is made up of 16 amino acids. Germline CDR1 reads SEHNR; CDR2 reads FQNEAQ (reference sequence). Trimming shortened V by 5 bases and J by 6 bases, and 21 bases separated the two germline ends. CDR3 sequence: CASSPLGRGAFDTQYF. CDR3 DNA sequence: TGTGCCAGCAGCCCATTAGGCCGGGGGGCTTTCGATACGCAGTATTTT. The full variable domain, in which reference TRBV7-9 and TRBJ2-3 provide the parts outside the CDR3, is DTGVSQNPRHKITKRGQNVTFRCDPISEHNRLYWYRQTLGQGPEFLTYFQNEAQLEKSRLLSDRFSAERPKGSFSTLEIQRTEQGDSAMYLCASSPLGRGAFDTQYFGPGTRLTVL.

The chain couples TRBV3-1 to TRBJ1-2; D is uncertain. The V gene lost 0 bases and the J gene lost 3 bases, with 2 bases spanning the gap. Looked up from germline, CDR1 is LGHDT and CDR2 is YNNKEL (reference sequence). CDR3 length: 12 residues. The CDR3 sequence is CASSQEDYGYTF. CDR3 bases: TGTGCCAGCAGCCAAGAAGACTATGGCTACACCTTC.

This clonotype was detected a few times. The chain joins TRBV5-1 to TRBJ1-2; 7 bases are a match to TRBD1. After removal of 0 bases from V and 8 bases from J, the junction contained 7 bases not matched to a gene. This CDR3 comprises 14 residues. Germline CDR1 reads SGHRS; CDR2 reads YFSETQ. CDR3 in DNA: TGCGCCAGCAGCTTGGAGGGACAGCGGAGGGGCTACACCTTC. It yields the protein CASSLEGQRRGYTF. Drawing the rest from reference TRBV5-1 and TRBJ1-2, the complete variable domain is KAGVTQTPRYLIKTRGQQVTLSCSPISGHRSVSWYQQTPGQGLQFLFEYFSETQRNKGNFPGRFSGRQFSNSRSEMNVSTLELGDSALYLCASSLEGQRRGYTFGSGTRLTVV.

V and J are TRBV15 and TRBJ1-2, with D perhaps matching TRBD1 (5 bases). V was cut by 0 bases and J by 4 bases, with 24 bases left in between. This CDR3 region has 19 residues. CDR1 is LNHNV and CDR2 is YYDKDF in the germline V gene (reference sequence). The CDR3 spells CATSRDRGRDGGYIYGYTF. CDR3 nucleotide sequence: TGTGCCACCAGCAGAGATAGGGGTCGAGACGGCGGCTACATCTATGGCTACACCTTC. Based on the CDR3 plus reference TRBV15 and TRBJ1-2, the full variable domain is DAMVIQNPRYQVTQFGKPVTLSCSQTLNHNVMYWYQQKSSQAPKLLFHYYDKDFNNEADTPDNFQSRRPNTSFCFLDIRSPGLGDTAMYLCATSRDRGRDGGYIYGYTFGSGTRLTVV.

This clonotype appeared many times. V and J are TRBV7-6 and TRBJ2-5; 9 bases line up with TRBD1. The CDR3 is 16 amino acids. Germline CDR1 is SGHVS and CDR2 is FNYEAQ. After removal of 5 bases from V and 6 bases from J, the junction contained 13 bases not matched to a gene. CDR3 DNA sequence: TGTGCCAGCAGCCCAGGGACAGGGACGGGGTTAAAGACCCAGTACTTC. This gives the protein CASSPGTGTGLKTQYF. Variable domain in full (rest from reference TRBV7-6 and TRBJ2-5): GAGVSQSPRYKVTKRGQDVALRCDPISGHVSLYWYRQALGQGPEFLTYFNYEAQQDKSGLPNDRFSAERPEGSISTLTIQRTEQRDSAMYRCASSPGTGTGLKTQYFGPGTRLLVL.

This chain connects TRBV29-1 to TRBJ2-7; perhaps TRBD1 as D (6 bases). The CDR3 runs to 11 residues. Germline V lookup: CDR1 SQVTM, CDR2 ANQGSEA. V lost 7 bases and J 3 bases, leaving 10 bases between the germline ends. The CDR3 sequence: CSAEQGYEQYF. In DNA form, the CDR3 reads TGCAGCGCAGAACAGGGCTACGAGCAGTACTTC.

A word on this clonotype: With a much larger clone just one base away, this may be a read error. The rearrangement uses TRBV6-1 and TRBJ2-5; unclear D gene. The V gene's germline CDR1 is MNHNS and CDR2 SASEGT. V lost 3 bases and J 4 bases, leaving 6 bases between the germline ends. This CDR3 spans 12 amino acids. For the CDR3, the DNA is TGTGCCAGCAGTGAGAGTAGAGAGACCCAGTACTTC. Residues: CASSESRETQYF.

This clonotype was found many times. The rearrangement joins TRBV5-1 to TRBJ1-4; D gene unclear. Per the germline V gene, CDR1 is SGHRS and CDR2 is YFSETQ. Trimming removed 3 bases at V and 4 bases at J, with 10 bases between. This CDR3 has 14 amino acids. The CDR3 loop reads CASSSGAYNEKLFF. The CDR3 DNA sequence: TGCGCCAGCAGCTCGGGAGCCTATAATGAAAAACTGTTTTTT. Based on the CDR3 plus reference TRBV5-1 and TRBJ1-4, the full variable domain is KAGVTQTPRYLIKTRGQQVTLSCSPISGHRSVSWYQQTPGQGLQFLFEYFSETQRNKGNFPGRFSGRQFSNSRSEMNVSTLELGDSALYLCASSSGAYNEKLFFGSGTQLSVL.

This clonotype was detected only once. This chain joins TRBV9 and TRBJ2-6, with a possible D match to TRBD2 (7 bases). V was pared by 3 bases and J by 1 base, with 17 bases between. The CDR3 consists of 18 residues. Germline CDR1 and CDR2: SGDLS and YYNGEE. The CDR3 DNA follows: TGTGCCAGCAGCGGGGAGGGACACCGGAGTTCTGGGGCCAACGTCCTGACTTTC. Protein product: CASSGEGHRSSGANVLTF. Full variable domain (rest looked up from reference TRBV9 and TRBJ2-6): DSGVTQTPKHLITATGQRVTLRCSPRSGDLSVYWYQQSLDQGLQFLIQYYNGEERAKGNILERFSAQQFPDLHSELNLSSLELGDSALYFCASSGEGHRSSGANVLTFGAGSRLTVL.